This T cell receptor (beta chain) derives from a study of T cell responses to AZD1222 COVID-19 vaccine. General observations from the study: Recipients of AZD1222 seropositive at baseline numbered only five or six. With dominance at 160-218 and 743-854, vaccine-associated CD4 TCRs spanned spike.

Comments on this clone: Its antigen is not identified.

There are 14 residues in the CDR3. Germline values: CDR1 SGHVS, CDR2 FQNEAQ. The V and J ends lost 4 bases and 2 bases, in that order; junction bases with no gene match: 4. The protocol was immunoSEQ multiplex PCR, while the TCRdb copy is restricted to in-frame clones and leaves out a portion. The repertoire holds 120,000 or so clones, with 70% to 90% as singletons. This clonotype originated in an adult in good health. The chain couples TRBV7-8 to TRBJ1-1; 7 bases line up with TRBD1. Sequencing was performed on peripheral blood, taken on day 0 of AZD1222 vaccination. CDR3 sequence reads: CASSWGTDNTEAFF. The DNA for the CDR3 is TGTGCCAGCAGCTGGGGGACAGACAACACTGAAGCTTTCTTT. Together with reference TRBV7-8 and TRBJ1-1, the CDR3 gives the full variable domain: GAGVSQSPRYKVAKRGQDVALRCDPISGHVSLFWYQQALGQGPEFLTYFQNEAQLDKSGLPSDRFFAERPEGSVSTLKIQRTQQEDSAVYLCASSWGTDNTEAFFGQGTRLTVV.